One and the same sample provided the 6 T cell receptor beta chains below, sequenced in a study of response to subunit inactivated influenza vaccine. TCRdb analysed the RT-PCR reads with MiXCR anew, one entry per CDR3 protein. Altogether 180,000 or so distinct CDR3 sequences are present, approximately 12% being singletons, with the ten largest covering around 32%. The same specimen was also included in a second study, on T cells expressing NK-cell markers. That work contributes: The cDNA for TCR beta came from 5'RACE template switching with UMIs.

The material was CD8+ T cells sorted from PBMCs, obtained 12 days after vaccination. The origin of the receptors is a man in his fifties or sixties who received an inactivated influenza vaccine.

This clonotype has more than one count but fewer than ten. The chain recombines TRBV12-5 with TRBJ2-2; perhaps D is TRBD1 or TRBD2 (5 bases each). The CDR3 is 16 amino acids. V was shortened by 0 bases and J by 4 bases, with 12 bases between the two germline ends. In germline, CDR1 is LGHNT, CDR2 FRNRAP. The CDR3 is CASGLVVGDATGELFF. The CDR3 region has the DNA TGTGCTAGTGGTTTGGTAGTGGGGGACGCCACCGGGGAGCTGTTTTTT.

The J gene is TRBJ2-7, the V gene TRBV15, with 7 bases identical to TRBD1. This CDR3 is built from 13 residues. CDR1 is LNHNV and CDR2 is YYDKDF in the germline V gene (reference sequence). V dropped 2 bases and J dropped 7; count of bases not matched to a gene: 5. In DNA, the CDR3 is TGTGCCACCAGCAGATCGACAGGGAGTGAGCAGTACTTC. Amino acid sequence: CATSRSTGSEQYF.

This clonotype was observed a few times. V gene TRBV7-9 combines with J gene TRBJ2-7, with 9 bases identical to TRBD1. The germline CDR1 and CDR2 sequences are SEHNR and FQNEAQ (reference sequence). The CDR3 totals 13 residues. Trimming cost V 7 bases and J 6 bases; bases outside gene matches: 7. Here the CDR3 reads CASTPGTGPEQYF. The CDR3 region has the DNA TGTGCCAGCACACCCGGGACAGGGCCCGAGCAGTACTTC.

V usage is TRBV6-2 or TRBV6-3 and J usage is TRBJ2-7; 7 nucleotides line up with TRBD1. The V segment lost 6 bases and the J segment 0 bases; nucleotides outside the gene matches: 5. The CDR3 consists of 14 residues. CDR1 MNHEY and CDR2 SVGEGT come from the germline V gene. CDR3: CASRNWDSSYEQYF. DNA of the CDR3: TGTGCCAGCAGGAATTGGGACAGCTCCTACGAGCAGTACTTC.

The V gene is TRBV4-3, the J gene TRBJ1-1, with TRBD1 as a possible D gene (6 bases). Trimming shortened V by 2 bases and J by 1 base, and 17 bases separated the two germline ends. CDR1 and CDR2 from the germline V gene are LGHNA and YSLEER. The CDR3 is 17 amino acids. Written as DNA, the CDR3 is TGCGCCAGCAGCCAAAATAGAGGGGGAACGGAGAACACTGAAGCTTTCTTT. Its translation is CASSQNRGGTENTEAFF.

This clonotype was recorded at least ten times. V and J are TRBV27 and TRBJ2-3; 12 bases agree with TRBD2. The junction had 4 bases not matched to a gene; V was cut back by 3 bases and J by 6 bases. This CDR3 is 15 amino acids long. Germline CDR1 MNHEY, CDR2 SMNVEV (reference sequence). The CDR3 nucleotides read TGTGCCAGCAGTTTTCCTAGCGGGGGGGACGATACGCAGTATTTT. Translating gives CASSFPSGGDDTQYF.